This TCR beta chain stems from a study of T cells after yellow fever vaccination. MiXCR, applied by TCRdb to the 5' RACE reads, yields one record per CDR3 protein. The data contain approximately 140,000 distinct CDR3 sequences, less than 9.5% of them seen just once; the ten biggest clones take up roughly 0.76%. In this sample, this clonotype turned up many times. The antigen is not known. V lost 3 bases to trimming and J lost 5 bases, with 10 bases between them. Germline-derived CDR1 and CDR2 are KGHSH and LQKENI. This CDR3 has 13 amino acids. Whole-study findings and limits: Post-booster repertoires again held most primary-vaccination clones (approximately 96% CD4, over 80% CD8).

The rearrangement joins TRBV18 to TRBJ2-5; D unresolved. This clonotype was sampled from a man aged 30 to 45 who received the YFV17D yellow fever vaccine. Sample: CD4+ T cells sorted from PBMCs, taken 5 days after the yellow fever booster vaccination. The CDR3 coding sequence is TGTGCCAGCTCACCGGAGCTCGAGGAGACCCAGTACTTC. Its protein is CASSPELEETQYF.